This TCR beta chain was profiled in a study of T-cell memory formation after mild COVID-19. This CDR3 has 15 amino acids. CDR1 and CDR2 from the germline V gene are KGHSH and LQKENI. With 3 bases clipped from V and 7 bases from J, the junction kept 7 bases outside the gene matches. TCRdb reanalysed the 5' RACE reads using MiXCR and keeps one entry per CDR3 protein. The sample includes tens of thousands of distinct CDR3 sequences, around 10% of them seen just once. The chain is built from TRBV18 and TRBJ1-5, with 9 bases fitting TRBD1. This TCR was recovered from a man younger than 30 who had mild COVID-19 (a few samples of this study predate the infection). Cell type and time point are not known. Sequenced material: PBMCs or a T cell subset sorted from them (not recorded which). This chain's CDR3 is CASSPGTGTSQPQHF. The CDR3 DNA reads TGTGCCAGCTCACCCGGGACAGGGACAAGCCAGCCCCAGCATTTT.